This entry describes one T cell receptor (beta chain). Its antigen is still unknown. One junction end does not reproduce the germline sequence, and a read error may be involved. The data were taken from a study of OX40 agonist ivuxolimab in advanced cancers. Study information: Eligibility rules accepted prior anti-PD-1, anti-PD-L1 or anti-CTLA-4 therapy, and roughly 42% had some.

The germline V gene encodes CDR1 SSHAT and CDR2 FNYEAQ (reference sequence). The CDR3 loop spans 16 amino acids. Repertoires were generated with immunoSEQ multiplex PCR, while TCRdb's copy carries only in-frame clones and drops some. The sample shows roughly 11,000 clones, approximately 80% of them seen only once. Study observations and caveats: CD8+ T cells (on average) carried more expanded clones than CD4+ T cells. Also showing low normalized T-cell clonal expansion were some of the nonresponders.

The input for sequencing was CD4+ or CD8+ T cells sorted from blood, taken in a trial of the OX40 agonist ivuxolimab. The V gene is TRBV7-7, the J gene TRBJ2-7; possibly TRBD1 for D (6 bases). The clonotype was recovered from an adult with an advanced solid tumor such as melanoma, head and neck, liver or kidney cancer. The CDR3 region has the DNA TGTGCTAGCAGCCCCTCGCTGGACAGACAAGCCCACGAGCAGTACTTC. Protein product: CASSPSLDRQAHEQYF.